This T cell receptor beta chain is from a study of persistence of HIV-infected CD4 T cells. Study-wide context: Multiple blood draws of up to 180 mL, except two donors with single leukapheresis.

This was the immunoSEQ version 4 assay in survey mode. This table comes from immunoSEQ multiplex PCR, and its TCRdb copy is limited to in-frame clones, with some not included. The sample has about 32,000 clones, roughly 70% seen once; the top ten hold roughly 1.5%. Overlapping HIV-1 Gag 15-mer peptides at approximately 1 ug per peptide per mL were used. Sorting selected CD4+ T cells upregulating both CD40 ligand and CD69. Points on this clone: Its antigen is currently unknown.

The CDR3 consists of 15 residues. Deletions cut 4 bases from V and 5 bases from J, with 15 bases between. The germline CDR1 and CDR2 sequences are SGHDN and FVKESK. The clonotype comes from an adult man with HIV who was CMV-seropositive. The source was CD4+ T cells sorted from PBMCs after approximately 19-hour stimulation, collected from a patient who received antiretroviral therapy. V gene TRBV14 combines with J gene TRBJ1-5; the D gene is possibly TRBD1 (6 bases). The CDR3 DNA reads as TGTGCCAGCAGCCCCGACAGGTCGGCGGATCAGCCCCAGCATTTT. Residues: CASSPDRSADQPQHF. Using reference TRBV14 and TRBJ1-5 for the parts outside the CDR3, the full variable domain is EAGVTQFPSHSVIEKGQTVTLRCDPISGHDNLYWYRRVMGKEIKFLLHFVKESKQDESGMPNNRFLAERTGGTYSTLKVQPAELEDSGVYFCASSPDRSADQPQHFGDGTRLSIL.